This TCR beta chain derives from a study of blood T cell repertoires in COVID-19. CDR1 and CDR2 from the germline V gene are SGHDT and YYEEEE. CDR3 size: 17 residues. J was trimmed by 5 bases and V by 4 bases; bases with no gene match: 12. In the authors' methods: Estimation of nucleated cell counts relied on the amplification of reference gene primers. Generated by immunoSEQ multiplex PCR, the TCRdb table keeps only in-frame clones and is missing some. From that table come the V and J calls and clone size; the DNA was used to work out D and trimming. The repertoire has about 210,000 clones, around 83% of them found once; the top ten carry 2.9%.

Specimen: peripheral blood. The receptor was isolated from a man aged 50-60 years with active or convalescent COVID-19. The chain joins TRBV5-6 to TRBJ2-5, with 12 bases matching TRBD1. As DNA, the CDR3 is TGTGCCAGCAGCCACCCCGGGACAGGGGGCGCGTGGGAGACCCAGTACTTC. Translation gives CASSHPGTGGAWETQYF. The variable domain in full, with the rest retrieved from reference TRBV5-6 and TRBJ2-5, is DAGVTQSPTHLIKTRGQQVTLRCSPKSGHDTVSWYQQALGQGPQFIFQYYEEEERQRGNFPDRFSGHQFPNYSSELNVNALLLGDSALYLCASSHPGTGGAWETQYFGPGTRLLVL.